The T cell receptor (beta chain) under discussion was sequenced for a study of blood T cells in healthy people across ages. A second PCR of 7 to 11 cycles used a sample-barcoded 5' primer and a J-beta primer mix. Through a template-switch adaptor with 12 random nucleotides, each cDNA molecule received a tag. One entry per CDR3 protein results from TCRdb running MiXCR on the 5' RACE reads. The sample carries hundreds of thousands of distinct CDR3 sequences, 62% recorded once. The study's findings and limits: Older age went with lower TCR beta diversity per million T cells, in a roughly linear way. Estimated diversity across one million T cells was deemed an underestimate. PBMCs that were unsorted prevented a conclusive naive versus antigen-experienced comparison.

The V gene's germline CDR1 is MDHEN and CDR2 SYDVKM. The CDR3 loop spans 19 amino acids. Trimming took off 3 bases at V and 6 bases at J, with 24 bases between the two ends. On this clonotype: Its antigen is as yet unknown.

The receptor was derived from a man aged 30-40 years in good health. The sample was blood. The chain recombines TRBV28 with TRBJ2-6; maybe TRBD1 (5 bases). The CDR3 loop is CASSLAGLPLSPEANVLTF. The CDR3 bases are TGTGCCAGCAGTTTGGCAGGGTTGCCCCTCTCTCCTGAGGCCAACGTCCTGACTTTC.